This T cell receptor (beta chain) was retrieved from a study of blood T cell repertoires in COVID-19. Whole-study context: Specimens from acute and convalescent COVID-19 originated in the United States, Italy and Spain. Sample material is recorded as cDNA or gDNA derived from T cells, B-cell-depleted T cells, or PBMCs.

CDR3 length equals 19 residues. V trimming: 5 bases; J trimming: 0 bases; junction bases outside the gene matches: 12. In germline, CDR1 is SGHVS, CDR2 FNYEAQ. This clone was observed many times. Authors' data handling: Cell counts per sample came from amplifying reference gene primers. Repertoires were generated with immunoSEQ multiplex PCR, while TCRdb's copy carries only in-frame clones and drops some. V and J calls and clone size are those listed in that table; D and trimming were worked out from the DNA. The sample yields a few hundred thousand clones, 86% seen once. Sequenced: peripheral blood. This clonotype originated in a man aged 25-45 years with active or convalescent COVID-19. The gene calls are TRBV7-6 and TRBJ2-6; 8 nucleotides agree with TRBD1. In DNA, the CDR3 is TGTGCCAGCAGCATTATCGGGACAGGATTCAGCTCTGGGGCCAACGTCCTGACTTTC. Amino acid sequence: CASSIIGTGFSSGANVLTF.